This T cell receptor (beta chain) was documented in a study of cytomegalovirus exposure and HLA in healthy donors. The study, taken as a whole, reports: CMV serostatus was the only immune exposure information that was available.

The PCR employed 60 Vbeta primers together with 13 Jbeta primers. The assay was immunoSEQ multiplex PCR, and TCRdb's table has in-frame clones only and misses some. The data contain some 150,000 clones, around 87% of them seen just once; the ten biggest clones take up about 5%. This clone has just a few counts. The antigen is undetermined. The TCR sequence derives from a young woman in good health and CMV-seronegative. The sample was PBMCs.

The CDR3 nucleotides are TGTGCCAGCAGCCCGGGACTACAGGGCGATGAGCAGTTCTTC. It translates to CASSPGLQGDEQFF. The genes are TRBV7-9 and TRBJ2-1; possible D gene TRBD2, 7 bases. Germline CDR1 reads SEHNR; CDR2 reads FQNEAQ (reference sequence). V dropped 5 bases and J dropped 8 bases, with 16 bases sitting between them. The CDR3 is made up of 14 amino acids.